Reported below is one TCR beta chain. The antigen remains unidentified. From genomic DNA, TCR beta CDR3 was amplified by two-round multiplex PCR. The first PCR round targeted every TRBV and TRBJ gene with specific primers. In TCRdb, the multiplex PCR reads were re-called with MiXCR into one record per CDR3 protein. The sample consists of roughly 13,000 distinct CDR3 sequences, roughly 50% of them appearing once. The record originates from a study of prognosis after radiotherapy for stage I lung cancer. Whole-study context: About 15 cases involved newly diagnosed primary stage I lung tumors, and roughly 5 involved oligometastatic NSCLC subsequent to surgical resection of the primary tumor. Patients numbered roughly 13 men and six or seven women, aged 53 to 84 with a median of roughly 74 years.

The CDR3 extends over 15 amino acids. V was cut by 4 bases and J by 4 bases, with 19 bases left in between. Per the germline V gene, CDR1 is DFQATT and CDR2 is SNEGSKA (reference sequence). General study points: Lower values of Shannon entropy after stereotactic body radiation therapy were seen in patients who developed distant metastases.

The chain employs TRBV20-1 and TRBJ1-2, with a weak D call TRBD1 (6 bases). The sequence was collected from a donor of 50 years or more with non-small cell lung cancer. The starting material was PBMCs, obtained before or after stereotactic body radiation therapy (not recorded which). CDR3 DNA: TGCAGTGCTATAAAGACAGGCGGCTCTGTCTATGGCTACACCTTC. It yields the protein CSAIKTGGSVYGYTF.